One T cell receptor beta chain is described in this entry. The antigen remains undetermined. A single record per CDR3 protein comes from TCRdb applying MiXCR to the RT-PCR reads. Of approximately 700,000 distinct CDR3 sequences listed, around a sixth are singletons. The sample comes from a study of response to subunit inactivated influenza vaccine. Broader study findings: Few additional T cells are recruited per seasonal influenza vaccination, authors suggested.

The CDR3 totals 14 residues. V shed 6 bases, J shed 6 bases, and the junction held 8 bases outside the gene matches. The chain couples TRBV12-3 or TRBV12-4 to TRBJ1-5; 7 bases fit TRBD1. The material was PBMCs from blood, obtained 11 to 12 days after vaccination. This receptor was obtained from a man aged 45 to 65 who received an inactivated influenza vaccine. Here the CDR3 reads CASSQGGVGQPQHF. The DNA for the CDR3 is TGTGCCAGCAGCCAGGGGGGGGTTGGTCAGCCCCAGCATTTT.